This T cell receptor beta chain was recovered during a study of T cell responses to AZD1222 COVID-19 vaccine. Sequenced by immunoSEQ multiplex PCR; TCRdb stores in-frame clones only, minus some. The repertoire holds more than 85,000 clones, with over 70% as singletons. V dropped 3 bases and J dropped 7 bases, with 16 bases sitting between them. Germline lookup yields CDR1 DFQATT and CDR2 SNEGSKA (reference sequence). The CDR3 totals 14 residues. The sequence came from an adult in good health. The source material was peripheral blood, sampled on day 0 of AZD1222 vaccination. This rearrangement joins TRBV20-1 to TRBJ1-5; D is unclear. This CDR3 reads CSASVSLHSQPQHF. In nucleotides, the CDR3 is TGCAGTGCTAGTGTGTCCCTCCACTCCCAGCCCCAGCATTTT.